This T cell receptor beta chain was retrieved from a study of shared clonotypes between healthy human individuals. Measured with immunoSEQ multiplex PCR; TCRdb has only the in-frame clones, and not every one. The data contain millions of clones, under 95% of them singletons. V lost 2 bases and J 3 bases, leaving 12 bases between the germline ends. Germline loops: CDR1 SGHDT, CDR2 YYEEEE. The CDR3 is 14 residues long. The naive CD8 fraction comprised CD45RO-negative cells positively selected for CCR7 and excluded terminally differentiated effector memory CD45RA+ cells. The sequenced material came from naive CD8+ T cells from PBMCs. The chain is built from TRBV5-6 and TRBJ2-7; D not certain. The clonotype originates from a man aged 18 to 30 in good health. Some clones in this sample may be carry-over from other donors' samples. Written as DNA, the CDR3 is TGTGCCAGCAGCTTCGGCTCTTCCCTCTACGAGCAGTACTTC. The encoded protein is CASSFGSSLYEQYF.